This entry describes one TCR beta chain. Its antigen is not identified. Amplification used 60 Vbeta primers and 13 Jbeta primers. The protocol was immunoSEQ multiplex PCR, while the TCRdb copy is restricted to in-frame clones and leaves out a portion. The specimen's table records over 60,000 clones. V lost 2 bases to trimming and J lost 9 bases; unmatched junction nucleotides: 5. The germline CDR1 and CDR2 sequences are SGHTS and YDEGEE. The CDR3 runs to 15 residues. The data belong to a study of cytomegalovirus exposure and HLA in healthy donors. Notes on the study in general: It was reported that TCR beta sequences correctly inferred the HLA-A and HLA-B alleles for most subjects. Across all donors, roughly uniform sequencing depth was an assumption of the presence/absence analyses.

The sequencing sample was made of PBMCs. The source is a female donor in good health and CMV-seropositive. The chain recombines TRBV5-8 with TRBJ2-3, with 14 bases fitting TRBD2. The CDR3 nucleotides read TGTGCCAGCAGCTTCGGGACTAGCGGGGGACAAACGCAGTATTTT. Translated: CASSFGTSGGQTQYF.